Below, 6 T cell receptor beta chains from the same sample are listed, as sequenced in a study of shared clonotypes between healthy human individuals. Sequencing used immunoSEQ multiplex PCR; TCRdb keeps in-frame clones, though not all of them. The sample yields roughly 2.2 million clones, 92% seen once. Sample: naive CD4+ T cells from PBMCs. The subset is: CD45RA+ positively selected. Receptors originate from a man aged 18 to 29 in good health. Some clones in this sample may be carry-over from other donors' samples.

V gene TRBV30 combines with J gene TRBJ1-5; D perhaps matches TRBD1 (6 bases). The CDR3 contains 11 residues. Germline CDR1 reads GTSNPN; CDR2 reads SVGIG (reference sequence). Trimming pared 8 bases from V and 6 bases from J, leaving 11 bases between. The CDR3 protein is CAGGLGQPQHF. In DNA form, the CDR3 reads TGTGCCGGGGGCCTAGGTCAGCCCCAGCATTTT.

This chain connects TRBV28 to TRBJ2-6; either TRBD1 or TRBD2 may fit D (7 bases each). This CDR3 is 19 amino acids long. Germline V CDR1 and CDR2: MDHEN, SYDVKM. Between the trimmed V and J ends, which lost 0 bases and 2 bases, there was a span of 17 bases. The CDR3 loop is CASSLWPGGVLAGANVLTF. The CDR3 DNA reads as TGTGCCAGCAGTTTATGGCCAGGGGGGGTTTTAGCTGGGGCCAACGTCCTGACTTTC. The full variable domain, in which reference TRBV28 and TRBJ2-6 provide the parts outside the CDR3, is DVKVTQSSRYLVKRTGEKVFLECVQDMDHENMFWYRQDPGLGLRLIYFSYDVKMKEKGDIPEGYSVSREKKERFSLILESASTNQTSMYLCASSLWPGGVLAGANVLTFGAGSRLTVL.

The chain combines TRBV7-9 with TRBJ1-1, with D unclear. CDR3 length equals 15 residues. Trimming removed 0 bases at V and 5 bases at J, with 13 bases between. In germline, CDR1 is SEHNR, CDR2 FQNEAQ (reference sequence). The CDR3 region is CASSLAGRFGTEAFF. The CDR3 DNA is TGTGCCAGCAGCTTAGCCGGCAGGTTTGGTACTGAAGCTTTCTTT. Full variable domain (missing parts from reference TRBV7-9 and TRBJ1-1): DTGVSQNPRHKITKRGQNVTFRCDPISEHNRLYWYRQTLGQGPEFLTYFQNEAQLEKSRLLSDRFSAERPKGSFSTLEIQRTEQGDSAMYLCASSLAGRFGTEAFFGQGTRLTVV.

This clone appeared a single time. The genes are TRBV7-3 and TRBJ2-1; maybe TRBD2 (6 bases). The V gene's germline CDR1 is SGHTA and CDR2 FQGTGA. V lost 3 bases and J 4 bases, leaving 16 bases between the germline ends. This CDR3 spans 16 amino acids. The CDR3 coding sequence is TGTGCCAGCAGCTTCTCAGGTTCTAGCGAATACAATGAGCAGTTCTTC. Translated, it gives CASSFSGSSEYNEQFF. Complete variable domain (other parts from reference TRBV7-3 and TRBJ2-1): GAGVSQTPSNKVTEKGKYVELRCDPISGHTALYWYRQSLGQGPEFLIYFQGTGAADDSGLPNDRFFAVRPEGSVSTLKIQRTERGDSAVYLCASSFSGSSEYNEQFFGPGTRLTVL.

V gene TRBV7-2 combines with J gene TRBJ2-7; 9 nucleotides agree with TRBD1. There are 13 residues in the CDR3. Germline V gives CDR1 SGHTA, CDR2 FQGNSA. The V gene end was trimmed by 5 bases and the J gene end by 5 bases; junction bases not matched to a gene: 4. CDR3 DNA: TGTGCCAGCAGCCCCGACAGGGGGGACGAGCAGTACTTC. Its translation is CASSPDRGDEQYF.

With regard to this clone: Distinct nucleotide sequences in the sample also encode this CDR3. The rearrangement uses TRBV11-2 and TRBJ1-2; TRBD1 matches at 7 bases. The V and J ends lost 5 bases and 2 bases, in that order; junction bases with no gene match: 2. The CDR3 loop spans 13 amino acids. Germline V gene sequence: CDR1 SGHAT, CDR2 FQNNGV. The CDR3 DNA reads TGTGCCAGCAGCCCGGACAGGAACTATGGCTACACCTTC. This codes for CASSPDRNYGYTF.